These 20 T cell receptor beta chains were all obtained from the same sample, sequenced in a study of tumor-infiltrating lymphocytes in localized non-small cell lung cancer. Clones were sequenced by immunoSEQ multiplex PCR, and TCRdb holds only the in-frame ones, with some missing. The sample carries about 12,000 clones, around 64% recorded once. Material for sequencing was uninvolved lung tissue not adjacent to the tumor. These TCRs come from a human donor with non-small cell lung cancer.

This clone was seen a single time. The chain recombines TRBV19 with TRBJ1-2, with D uncertain. This CDR3 has 15 residues. The ends were cut back, 4 bases at V and 8 bases at J, with 20 bases in the middle. Per germline, CDR1 LNHDA and CDR2 SQIVND (reference sequence). The CDR3 sequence is CASSSRQQDLGGYTF. CDR3 bases: TGTGCCAGTAGTAGTCGGCAACAAGATCTGGGAGGCTACACCTTC.

V usage is TRBV5-8 and J usage is TRBJ1-3; TRBD1 aligns across 7 bases. V shed 4 bases and J 2 bases; nucleotides not matched to a gene: 6. Germline CDR1 is SGHTS and CDR2 is YDEGEE. The CDR3 has 15 residues. The DNA of the CDR3 is TGTGCCAGCAGCCAACGGACAGGAGCTGGAAACACCATATATTTT. It codes for CASSQRTGAGNTIYF. The full variable domain, with the rest looked up from reference TRBV5-8 and TRBJ1-3, is EAGVTQSPTHLIKTRGQQATLRCSPISGHTSVYWYQQALGLGLQFLLWYDEGEERNRGNFPPRFSGRQFPNYSSELNVNALELEDSALYLCASSQRTGAGNTIYFGEGSWLTVV.

This clone is medium-sized within its sample. CDR3 in DNA: TGTGCCAGCAGACCACCGGGACAGCTAAGAACAGATACGCAGTATTTT. This codes for CASRPPGQLRTDTQYF. The chain employs TRBV6-6 and TRBJ2-3; TRBD1 matches at 7 bases. The germline V gene encodes CDR1 MNHNY and CDR2 SVGAGI (reference sequence). The CDR3 consists of 16 residues. With 6 bases clipped from V and 3 bases from J, the junction kept 12 bases outside the gene matches.

The chain links TRBV6-5 to TRBJ1-1; the D gene is possibly TRBD1 (5 bases). The ends were cut back, 4 bases at V and 4 bases at J, with 13 bases in the middle. Per the germline V gene, CDR1 is MNHEY and CDR2 is SVGAGI. The CDR3 has 14 amino acids. CDR3 loop: CASSSPRAGTEAFF. The CDR3, as DNA: TGTGCCAGCAGTTCCCCCAGGGCTGGCACTGAAGCTTTCTTT.

This clone came up a few times. The rearrangement joins TRBV7-2 to TRBJ1-3, with 7 bases that match TRBD1. There are 15 residues in the CDR3. Germline CDR1 is SGHTA and CDR2 is FQGNSA. J lost 4 bases, V lost 5 bases, and 8 bases had no gene match. The CDR3 DNA is TGTGCCAGCAGCCTAACCACAGGGGACGGAAACACCATATATTTT. Protein sequence: CASSLTTGDGNTIYF.

This clone was detected once. The V and J genes are TRBV11-2 and TRBJ1-2; the D gene is possibly TRBD1 (6 bases). Germline values: CDR1 SGHAT, CDR2 FQNNGV. CDR3 size: 17 residues. The germline V and J ends were trimmed by 0 bases and 0 bases, with 14 bases remaining between them. In DNA form, the CDR3 reads TGTGCCAGCAGCTTAGAGGATATGGGGGCGGCTAACTATGGCTACACCTTC. Protein sequence: CASSLEDMGAANYGYTF.

The J gene is TRBJ1-3, the V gene TRBV10-3; the D is unclear. The germline V and J ends were trimmed by 11 bases and 4 bases, with 15 bases remaining between them. There are 13 residues in the CDR3. Germline values: CDR1 ENHRY, CDR2 SYGVKD. As DNA, the CDR3 is TGTGCCTCTCTATCGTTTGAGGGAAACACCATATATTTT. This gives the protein CASLSFEGNTIYF.

The V and J genes are TRBV6-5 and TRBJ1-3; the D is unclear. The V gene lost 4 bases and the J gene lost 2 bases, with 9 bases spanning the gap. This CDR3 has 14 amino acids. Per germline, CDR1 MNHEY and CDR2 SVGAGI. For the CDR3, the DNA is TGTGCCAGCAGTTCCGAAAGGGCTGGAAACACCATATATTTT. Amino acid sequence: CASSSERAGNTIYF.

The chain recombines TRBV6-5 with TRBJ1-1; tentatively, D is TRBD1 (5 bases). The CDR3 loop spans 11 amino acids. Germline CDR1 is MNHEY and CDR2 is SVGAGI. V was pared by 5 bases and J by 9 bases, with 10 bases between. The DNA for the CDR3 is TGTGCCAGCAGTCACGGGACTCAAGCTTTCTTT. Its translation: CASSHGTQAFF.

V is TRBV10-3 and J is TRBJ2-7; D is perhaps TRBD2 (5 bases). The CDR3 is 12 residues long. Deletions cut 8 bases from V and 2 bases from J, with 10 bases between. Germline-derived CDR1 and CDR2 are ENHRY and SYGVKD. This chain's CDR3 is CAIAGITYEQYF. The CDR3 nucleotides are TGTGCCATCGCGGGCATTACCTACGAGCAGTACTTC.

This clone was seen a few times. This CDR3 reads CASSLAYAGTYEQFF. Written as DNA, the CDR3 is TGTGCCAGCAGCTTGGCCTATGCTGGGACCTATGAGCAGTTCTTC. This chain links TRBV5-6 with TRBJ2-1, with D possibly called TRBD1 or TRBD2 (5 bases each). The CDR3 has 15 residues. Germline V gene data show CDR1 as SGHDT and CDR2 as YYEEEE. V was trimmed by 0 bases and J by 8 bases, leaving 15 bases between them.

The chain joins TRBV7-2 to TRBJ2-7; perhaps TRBD2 as D (6 bases). Germline V gene data show CDR1 as SGHTA and CDR2 as FQGNSA. The CDR3 is 14 residues long. Trimming left V 5 bases short and J 3 bases short, with 14 bases between. In nucleotides, the CDR3 is TGTGCCAGCAGCGAGGGGCGGGACGGCTACGAGCAGTACTTC. Amino acids: CASSEGRDGYEQYF.

This clone was seen once. The chain is built from TRBV5-6 and TRBJ1-1, with unresolved D. Per germline, CDR1 SGHDT and CDR2 YYEEEE. Deletions cut 4 bases from V and 1 base from J, with 11 bases between. This CDR3 spans 14 amino acids. CDR3 DNA: TGTGCCAGCAGCGAAAACATGGGGAACACTGAAGCTTTCTTT. Its translation is CASSENMGNTEAFF.

The chain combines TRBV4-1 with TRBJ2-2, with D hard to call. V was cut by 1 base and J by 2 bases, with 8 bases left in between. Germline V lookup: CDR1 MGHRA, CDR2 YSYEKL. CDR3 length: 15 residues. The CDR3 DNA reads TGCGCCAGCAGCCAAGTTGCCAGTAACACCGGGGAGCTGTTTTTT. This sequence encodes CASSQVASNTGELFF.

The chain joins TRBV7-2 to TRBJ2-5; no definite D call. The CDR3 covers 13 residues. CDR1 and CDR2 (germline): SGHTA, FQGNSA. The V gene lost 3 bases and the J gene lost 4 bases, with 9 bases spanning the gap. DNA for the CDR3: TGTGCCAGCAGCTTGGTTAGGGTAGAGACCCAGTACTTC. Its protein product is CASSLVRVETQYF.

V gene TRBV19 combines with J gene TRBJ1-5; 11 bases match TRBD1. Germline CDR1 LNHDA, CDR2 SQIVND (reference sequence). The CDR3 extends over 13 amino acids. The ends lost 6 bases at V and 7 bases at J; junction bases unmatched: 2. CDR3 in amino acids: CASSRTGGQPQHF. CDR3 bases: TGTGCCAGTAGCCGGACAGGGGGCCAGCCCCAGCATTTT.

The CDR3 loop is CASSQDFGQGASGTGELFF. The CDR3 nucleotides read TGCGCCAGCAGCCAAGATTTCGGTCAGGGGGCGAGTGGAACCGGGGAGCTGTTTTTT. The chain employs TRBV4-3 and TRBJ2-2; 8 bases agree with TRBD1. The CDR3 contains 19 residues. Trimming took 0 bases from V and 5 from J; bases not matched to a gene: 14. Germline lookup yields CDR1 LGHNA and CDR2 YSLEER.

The V gene is TRBV5-1, the J gene TRBJ1-1; TRBD1 might be the D (6 bases). This CDR3 contains 13 residues. Germline assignment: CDR1 SGHRS and CDR2 YFSETQ. V was pared by 1 base and J by 4 bases, with 8 bases between. The CDR3 loop is CASSLTRGTEAFF. The CDR3 bases are TGCGCCAGCAGCTTGACCAGGGGCACTGAAGCTTTCTTT.

This clone is judged medium-sized. The chain recombines TRBV9 with TRBJ1-2, with D possibly TRBD1 on 5 matching bases. CDR1 and CDR2 (germline): SGDLS, YYNGEE. Trimming took off 3 bases at V and 8 bases at J, with 23 bases between the two ends. The CDR3 loop spans 16 amino acids. CDR3 nucleotide sequence: TGTGCCAGCAGCGCCCACTCCAGGGTTGAAGTAGAAGGCTACACCTTC. It specifies CASSAHSRVEVEGYTF.

This clone has just a few counts. CDR3 in DNA: TGTGCCAGCCCCCGGGTCCAGGATCTTTACACCGGGGAGCTGTTTTTT. Protein sequence: CASPRVQDLYTGELFF. The gene calls are TRBV6-4 and TRBJ2-2, with D hard to call. The CDR3 runs 16 residues. V gave up 8 bases and J gave up 3 bases, with 19 bases separating them. Germline lookup yields CDR1 MRHNA and CDR2 SNTAGT.